This T cell receptor (beta chain) appears in the sequencing data of a study of blood T cell repertoires in COVID-19. Study in general: PBMCs, B-cell-depleted T cells, or T cells provided the cDNA or gDNA that made up the material.

Of note for this clone: The same CDR3 arises from other DNA sequences in this sample as well.

The J segment lost 7 bases and the V segment lost 6 bases, leaving 7 bases of the junction unmatched. Germline V gene sequence: CDR1 MNHEY, CDR2 SVGAGI. The CDR3 loop spans 13 amino acids. The table came from immunoSEQ multiplex PCR; TCRdb's copy has only in-frame clones and leaves some out. The table shows approximately 280,000 clones, with around 92% occurring only once. This TCR came from a woman aged 55-70 years who had recovered from COVID-19. Sequencing was done on a sample of PBMCs or T cells enriched from blood (not recorded which). V gene TRBV6-5 combines with J gene TRBJ1-2, with 8 bases fitting TRBD1. The CDR3 DNA sequence: TGTGCCAGCAGCCGCGGACAGGGCGGTGGCTACACCTTC. Protein product: CASSRGQGGGYTF.